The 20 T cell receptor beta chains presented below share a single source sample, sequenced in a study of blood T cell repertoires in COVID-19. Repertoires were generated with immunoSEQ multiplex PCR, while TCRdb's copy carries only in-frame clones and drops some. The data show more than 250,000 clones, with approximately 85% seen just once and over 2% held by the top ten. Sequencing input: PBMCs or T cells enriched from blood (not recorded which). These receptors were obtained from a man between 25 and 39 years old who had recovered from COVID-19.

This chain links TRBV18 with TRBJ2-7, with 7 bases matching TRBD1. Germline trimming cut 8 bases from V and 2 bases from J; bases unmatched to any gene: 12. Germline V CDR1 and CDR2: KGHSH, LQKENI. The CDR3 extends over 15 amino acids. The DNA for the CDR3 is TGTGCCAGCCAATCCGGACAGGCAGATACCTACGAGCAGTACTTC. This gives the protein CASQSGQADTYEQYF.

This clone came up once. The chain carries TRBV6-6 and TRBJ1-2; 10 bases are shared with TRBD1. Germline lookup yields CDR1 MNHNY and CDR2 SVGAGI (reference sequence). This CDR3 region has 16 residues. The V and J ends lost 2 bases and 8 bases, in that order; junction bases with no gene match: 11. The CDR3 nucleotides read TGTGCCAGCAGTTACAAACCGGGACAGGGGAGAGGAGGCTACACCTTC. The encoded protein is CASSYKPGQGRGGYTF.

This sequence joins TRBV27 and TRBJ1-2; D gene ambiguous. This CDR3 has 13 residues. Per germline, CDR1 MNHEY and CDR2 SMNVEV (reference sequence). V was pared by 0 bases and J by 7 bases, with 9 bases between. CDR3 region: CASSLSAGSGYTF. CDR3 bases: TGTGCCAGCAGTTTATCTGCCGGGAGTGGCTACACCTTC.

This CDR3 is CASSLSNQPQHF. CDR3 nucleotide sequence: TGTGCCAGTAGTCTATCCAATCAGCCCCAGCATTTT. The chain joins TRBV19 to TRBJ1-5; no clear D. The V end lost 5 bases, the J end lost 3 bases, and 5 bases lay between the germline ends. In germline, CDR1 is LNHDA, CDR2 SQIVND (reference sequence). The CDR3 consists of 12 residues.

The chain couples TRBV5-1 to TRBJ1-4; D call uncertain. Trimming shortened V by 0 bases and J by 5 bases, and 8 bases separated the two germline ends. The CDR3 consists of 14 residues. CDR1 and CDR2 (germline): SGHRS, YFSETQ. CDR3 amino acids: CASSLVSSNEKLFF. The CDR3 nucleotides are TGCGCCAGCAGCTTGGTCTCGTCCAATGAAAAACTGTTTTTT. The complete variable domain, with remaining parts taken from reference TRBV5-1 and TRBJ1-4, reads KAGVTQTPRYLIKTRGQQVTLSCSPISGHRSVSWYQQTPGQGLQFLFEYFSETQRNKGNFPGRFSGRQFSNSRSEMNVSTLELGDSALYLCASSLVSSNEKLFFGSGTQLSVL.

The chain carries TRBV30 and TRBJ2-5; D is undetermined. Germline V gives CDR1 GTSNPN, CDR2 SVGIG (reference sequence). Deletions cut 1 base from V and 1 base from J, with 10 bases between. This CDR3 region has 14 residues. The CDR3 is CAWSGAALQETQYF. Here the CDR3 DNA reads TGTGCCTGGAGTGGGGCAGCACTCCAAGAGACCCAGTACTTC.

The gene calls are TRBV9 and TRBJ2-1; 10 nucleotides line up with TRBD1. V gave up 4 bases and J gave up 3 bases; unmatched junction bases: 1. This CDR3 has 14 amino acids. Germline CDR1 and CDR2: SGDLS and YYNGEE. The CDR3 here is CASSRTGGYNEQFF. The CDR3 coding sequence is TGTGCCAGCAGCCGGACAGGGGGCTACAATGAGCAGTTCTTC.

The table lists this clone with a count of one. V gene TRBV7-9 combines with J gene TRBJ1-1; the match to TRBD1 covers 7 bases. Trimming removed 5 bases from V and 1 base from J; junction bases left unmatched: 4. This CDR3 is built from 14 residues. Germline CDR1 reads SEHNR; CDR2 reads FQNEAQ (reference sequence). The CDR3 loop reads CASSPWDRNTEAFF. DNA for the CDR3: TGTGCCAGCAGCCCGTGGGACAGGAACACTGAAGCTTTCTTT.

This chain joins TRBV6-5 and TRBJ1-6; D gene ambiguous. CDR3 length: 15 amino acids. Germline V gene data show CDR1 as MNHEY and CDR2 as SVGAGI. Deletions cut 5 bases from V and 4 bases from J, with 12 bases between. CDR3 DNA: TGTGCCAGCAGTCGAGCGGACGGGTATAATTCACCCCTCCACTTT. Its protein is CASSRADGYNSPLHF.

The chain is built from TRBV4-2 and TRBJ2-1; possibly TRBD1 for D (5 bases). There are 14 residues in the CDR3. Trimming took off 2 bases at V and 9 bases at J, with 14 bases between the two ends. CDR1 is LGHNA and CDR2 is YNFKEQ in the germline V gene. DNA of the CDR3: TGTGCCAGCAGCCAAAAACAAGACAGTTTTGAGCAGTTCTTC. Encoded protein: CASSQKQDSFEQFF.

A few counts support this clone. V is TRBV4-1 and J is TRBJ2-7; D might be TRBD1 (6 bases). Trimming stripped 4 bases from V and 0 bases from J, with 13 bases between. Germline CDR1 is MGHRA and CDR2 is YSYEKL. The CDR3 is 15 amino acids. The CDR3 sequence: CASSRTTTGSYEQYF. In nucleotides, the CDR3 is TGCGCCAGCAGCCGAACAACGACAGGCTCCTACGAGCAGTACTTC.

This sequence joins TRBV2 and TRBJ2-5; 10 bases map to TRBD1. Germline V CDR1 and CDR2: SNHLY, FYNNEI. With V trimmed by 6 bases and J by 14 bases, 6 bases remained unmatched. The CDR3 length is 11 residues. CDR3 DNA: TGTGCCAGCAGCCTTGGACAGGGGGAATACTTC. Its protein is CASSLGQGEYF.

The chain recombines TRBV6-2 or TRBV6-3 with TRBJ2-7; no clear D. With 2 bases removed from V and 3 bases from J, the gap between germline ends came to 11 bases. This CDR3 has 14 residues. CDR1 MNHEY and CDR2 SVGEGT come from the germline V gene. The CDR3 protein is CASSYAAAIYEQYF. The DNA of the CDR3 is TGTGCCAGCAGTTACGCGGCGGCTATCTACGAGCAGTACTTC.

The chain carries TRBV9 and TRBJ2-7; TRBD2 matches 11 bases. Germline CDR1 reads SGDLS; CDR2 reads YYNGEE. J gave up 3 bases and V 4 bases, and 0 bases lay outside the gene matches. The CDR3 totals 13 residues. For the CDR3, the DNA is TGTGCCAGCAGCACTAGCGGGGGCTACGAGCAGTACTTC. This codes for CASSTSGGYEQYF. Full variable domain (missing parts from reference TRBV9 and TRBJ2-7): DSGVTQTPKHLITATGQRVTLRCSPRSGDLSVYWYQQSLDQGLQFLIQYYNGEERAKGNILERFSAQQFPDLHSELNLSSLELGDSALYFCASSTSGGYEQYFGPGTRLTVT.

For the CDR3, the DNA is TGTGCCACCAGTGACTTGACAGGTTCCTCCTACGAGCAGTACTTC. It is translated as CATSDLTGSSYEQYF. The V call is TRBV24-1, the J call TRBJ2-7, with D perhaps TRBD1 (6 bases). This CDR3 is built from 15 residues. V was trimmed by 4 bases and J by 0 bases, leaving 12 bases between them. CDR1 is KGHDR and CDR2 is SFDVKD in the germline V gene.

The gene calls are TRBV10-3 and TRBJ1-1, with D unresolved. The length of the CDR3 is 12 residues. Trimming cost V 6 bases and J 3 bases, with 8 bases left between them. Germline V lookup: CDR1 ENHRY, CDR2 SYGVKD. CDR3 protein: CAISGGDTEAFF. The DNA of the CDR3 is TGTGCCATCAGCGGAGGTGACACTGAAGCTTTCTTT.

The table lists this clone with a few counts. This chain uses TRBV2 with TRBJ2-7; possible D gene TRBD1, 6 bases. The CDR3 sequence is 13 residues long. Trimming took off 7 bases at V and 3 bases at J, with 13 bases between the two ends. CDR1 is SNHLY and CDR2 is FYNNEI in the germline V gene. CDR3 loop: CASNGVGGYEQYF. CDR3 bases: TGTGCCAGCAACGGAGTAGGGGGCTACGAGCAGTACTTC.

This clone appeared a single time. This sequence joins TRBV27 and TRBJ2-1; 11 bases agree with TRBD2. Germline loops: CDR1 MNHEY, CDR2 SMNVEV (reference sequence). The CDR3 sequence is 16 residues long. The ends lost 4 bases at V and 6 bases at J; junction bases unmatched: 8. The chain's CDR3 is CASSSPSGGTGNEQFF. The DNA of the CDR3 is TGTGCCAGCAGTTCTCCTAGCGGGGGGACTGGCAATGAGCAGTTCTTC.

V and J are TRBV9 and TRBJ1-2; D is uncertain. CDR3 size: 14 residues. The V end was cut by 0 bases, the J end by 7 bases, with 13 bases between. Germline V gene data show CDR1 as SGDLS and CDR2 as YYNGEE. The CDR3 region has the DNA TGTGCCAGCAGCGTAGCCCCTGAGGGTCTTGGCTACACCTTC. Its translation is CASSVAPEGLGYTF.

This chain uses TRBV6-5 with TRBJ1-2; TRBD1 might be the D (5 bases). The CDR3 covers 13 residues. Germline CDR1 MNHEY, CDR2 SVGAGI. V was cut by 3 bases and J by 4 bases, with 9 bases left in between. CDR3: CASSYTGFYGYTF. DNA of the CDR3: TGTGCCAGCAGTTATACAGGCTTCTATGGCTACACCTTC.